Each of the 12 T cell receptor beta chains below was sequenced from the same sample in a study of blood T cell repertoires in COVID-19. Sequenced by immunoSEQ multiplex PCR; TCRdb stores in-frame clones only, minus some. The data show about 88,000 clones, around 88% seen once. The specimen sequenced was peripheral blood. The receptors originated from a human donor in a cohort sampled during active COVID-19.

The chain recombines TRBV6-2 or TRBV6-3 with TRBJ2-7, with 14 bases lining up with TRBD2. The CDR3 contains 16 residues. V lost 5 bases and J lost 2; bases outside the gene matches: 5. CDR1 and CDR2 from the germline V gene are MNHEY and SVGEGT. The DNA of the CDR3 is TGTGCCAGCAGTGATGGGACTAGCGGGAGAACCTACGAGCAGTACTTC. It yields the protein CASSDGTSGRTYEQYF.

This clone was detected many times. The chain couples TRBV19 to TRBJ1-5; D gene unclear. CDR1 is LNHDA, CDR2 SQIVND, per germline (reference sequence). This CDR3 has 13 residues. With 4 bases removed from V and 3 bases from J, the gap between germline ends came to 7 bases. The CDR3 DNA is TGTGCCAGTAGTAGTGGACTCAATCAGCCCCAGCATTTT. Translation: CASSSGLNQPQHF.

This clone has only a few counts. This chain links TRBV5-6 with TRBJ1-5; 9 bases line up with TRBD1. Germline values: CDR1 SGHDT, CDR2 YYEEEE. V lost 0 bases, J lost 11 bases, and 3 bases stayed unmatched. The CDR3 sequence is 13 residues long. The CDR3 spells CASSLGDRAAQHF. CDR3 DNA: TGTGCCAGCAGCTTGGGGGACAGGGCTGCCCAGCATTTT.

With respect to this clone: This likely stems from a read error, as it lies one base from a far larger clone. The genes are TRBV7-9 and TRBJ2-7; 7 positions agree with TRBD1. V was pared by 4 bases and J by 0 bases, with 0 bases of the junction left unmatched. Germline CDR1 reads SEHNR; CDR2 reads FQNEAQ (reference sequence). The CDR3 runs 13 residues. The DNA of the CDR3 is TGTGCCAGCAGCTGGGACAGCTCCTACGAGCAGTACTTC. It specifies CASSWDSSYEQYF. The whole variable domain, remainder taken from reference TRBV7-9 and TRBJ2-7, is DTGVSQNPRHKITKRGQNVTFRCDPISEHNRLYWYRQTLGQGPEFLTYFQNEAQLEKSRLLSDRFSAERPKGSFSTLEIQRTEQGDSAMYLCASSWDSSYEQYFGPGTRLTVT.

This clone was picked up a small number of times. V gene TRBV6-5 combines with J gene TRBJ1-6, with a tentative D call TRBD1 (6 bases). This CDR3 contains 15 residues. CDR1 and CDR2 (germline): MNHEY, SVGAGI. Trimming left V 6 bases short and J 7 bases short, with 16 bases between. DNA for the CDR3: TGTGCCAGCAGCGCTCGGGACATAACGAATTCACCCCTCCACTTT. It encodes CASSARDITNSPLHF.

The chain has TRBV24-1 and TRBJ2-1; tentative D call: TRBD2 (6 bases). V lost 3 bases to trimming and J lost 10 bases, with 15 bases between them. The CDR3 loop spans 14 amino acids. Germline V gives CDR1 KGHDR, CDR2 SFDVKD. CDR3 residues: CATSDADYYHEQFF. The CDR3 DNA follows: TGTGCCACCAGTGATGCGGACTATTACCACGAGCAGTTCTTC.

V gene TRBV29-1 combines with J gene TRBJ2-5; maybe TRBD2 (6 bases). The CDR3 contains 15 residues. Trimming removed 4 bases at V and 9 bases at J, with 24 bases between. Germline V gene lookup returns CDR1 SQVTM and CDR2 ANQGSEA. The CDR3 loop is CSVAGTPGAGSAQYF. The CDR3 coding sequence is TGCAGCGTTGCAGGGACTCCCGGGGCAGGTTCGGCCCAGTACTTC.

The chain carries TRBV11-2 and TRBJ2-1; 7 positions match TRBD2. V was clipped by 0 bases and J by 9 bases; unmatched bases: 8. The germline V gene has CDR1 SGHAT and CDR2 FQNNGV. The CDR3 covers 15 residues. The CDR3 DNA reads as TGTGCCAGCAGCTTAGACGCGGGAGATACCGCTGAGCAGTTCTTC. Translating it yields CASSLDAGDTAEQFF.

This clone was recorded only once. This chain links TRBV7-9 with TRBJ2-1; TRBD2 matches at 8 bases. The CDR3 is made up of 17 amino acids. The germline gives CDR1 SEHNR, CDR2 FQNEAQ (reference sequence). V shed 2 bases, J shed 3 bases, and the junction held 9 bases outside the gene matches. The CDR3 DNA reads TGTGCCAGCAGCTTACGGCTAGCGGGCTTCATCTACAATGAGCAGTTCTTC. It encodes CASSLRLAGFIYNEQFF.

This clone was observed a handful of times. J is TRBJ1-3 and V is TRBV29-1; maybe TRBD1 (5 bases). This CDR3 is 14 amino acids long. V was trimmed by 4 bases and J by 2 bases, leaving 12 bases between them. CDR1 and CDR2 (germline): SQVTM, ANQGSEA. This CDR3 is CSVGQGSTGNTIYF. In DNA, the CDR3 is TGCAGCGTTGGGCAGGGTTCAACTGGAAACACCATATATTTT.

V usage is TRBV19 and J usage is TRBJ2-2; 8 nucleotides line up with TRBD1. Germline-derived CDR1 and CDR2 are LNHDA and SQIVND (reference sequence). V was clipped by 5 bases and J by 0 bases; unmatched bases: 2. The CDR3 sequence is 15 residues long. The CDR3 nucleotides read TGTGCCAGTAGTGGGACAGGCTCGAACACCGGGGAGCTGTTTTTT. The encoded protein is CASSGTGSNTGELFF.

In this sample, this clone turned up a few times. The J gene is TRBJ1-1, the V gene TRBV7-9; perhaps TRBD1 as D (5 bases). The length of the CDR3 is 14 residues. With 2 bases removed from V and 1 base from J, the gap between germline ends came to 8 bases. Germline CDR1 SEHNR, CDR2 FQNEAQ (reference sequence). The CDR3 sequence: CASSLLQANTEAFF. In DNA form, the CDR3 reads TGTGCCAGCAGCTTACTACAGGCGAACACTGAAGCTTTCTTT.